The present entry profiles one T cell receptor (beta chain) with its context. Germline V lookup: CDR1 MGHRA, CDR2 YSYEKL. V was pared by 0 bases and J by 1 base, with 6 bases of the junction left unmatched. The CDR3 spans 18 residues. The entry originates in a study of T cell changes during pregnancy in multiple sclerosis. Only in-frame clones appear in the TCRdb table, and some are missing; sequencing was by immunoSEQ multiplex PCR. The sample lists about 100,000 clones; 94% were seen once. The sequence was collected from a female donor with multiple sclerosis, enrolled in a pregnancy study. The rearrangement uses TRBV4-1 and TRBJ2-1; 10 bases line up with TRBD2. The sample here was peripheral blood, taken before pregnancy. The CDR3 DNA reads TGCGCCAGCAGCCAAGATCAACTAGCGGGAATTTCCTACAATGAGCAGTTCTTC. It encodes CASSQDQLAGISYNEQFF.